This T cell receptor (beta chain) is drawn from a study of OX40 agonist ivuxolimab in advanced cancers. About the research overall: Across the patients, intravenous ivuxolimab was delivered every 2 weeks at 0.01 to 10 mg/kg.

Findings of the study overall: CD4+ and CD8+ T cells in blood underwent clonal expansion by week 6 at 0.1 to 3.0 mg/kg.

Clones were read by immunoSEQ multiplex PCR, and TCRdb kept only the in-frame ones, dropping some. This table holds some 45,000 clones, around 83% found once. Prior autoimmune disease or systemic immunosuppression barred patients. In regard to this clone: Its specificity is not known.

This CDR3 spans 13 amino acids. V was clipped by 11 bases and J by 4 bases, with 14 bases between them. Germline lookup yields CDR1 MNHNS and CDR2 SASEGT. The J gene is TRBJ2-2, the V gene TRBV6-1, with D possibly being TRBD1 or TRBD2 (5 bases each). The receptor comes from an adult with an advanced solid tumor such as melanoma, head and neck, liver or kidney cancer. The material sequenced was CD4+ or CD8+ T cells sorted from blood, taken in a trial of the OX40 agonist ivuxolimab. CDR3 coding DNA: TGTGCCTCGAGGCCAGGGAGCACCGGGGAGCTGTTTTTT. The encoded protein is CASRPGSTGELFF.